The entry that follows covers one T cell receptor (beta chain) sequence. What it binds is unknown. These data are taken from a study of vaccination and CD4 T cells after COVID-19. Background on the study: The interval from dose two to post-vaccine sampling had a median of about 72 days, and it ranged from 14 to 241. The authors gave control cultures a CEFX pool, an HIV-1 Nef pool, or no peptide.

The treatment here: approximately 9-day PBMC culture with coronavirus spike peptide pools or control peptides (ViraFEST assay). The study sequenced cultured CD4+ T cell DNA using the Oncomine TCR Beta short-read assay. Extraction of genomic DNA was performed on cultured CD4+ T cells. TCRdb recomputed calls from the PCR reads with MiXCR, one row per CDR3 protein. Seen here are about 20,000 distinct CDR3 sequences, approximately 50% observed once, and the top ten hold over 9%. CDR3 length: 14 residues. V shed 6 bases and J shed 6 bases, with 15 bases lying between them. The germline CDR1 and CDR2 sequences are MDHEN and SYDVKM.

The clonotype originates from a human donor who had recovered from COVID-19. The rearrangement uses TRBV28 and TRBJ2-1; D could derive from TRBD1 or TRBD2 (5 bases each). The specimen was CD4+ T cells from blood, cultured in vitro. The CDR3 bases are TGTGCCAGCAGCCAAATCCGGGACCTCAATGAGCAGTTCTTC. Translated: CASSQIRDLNEQFF.